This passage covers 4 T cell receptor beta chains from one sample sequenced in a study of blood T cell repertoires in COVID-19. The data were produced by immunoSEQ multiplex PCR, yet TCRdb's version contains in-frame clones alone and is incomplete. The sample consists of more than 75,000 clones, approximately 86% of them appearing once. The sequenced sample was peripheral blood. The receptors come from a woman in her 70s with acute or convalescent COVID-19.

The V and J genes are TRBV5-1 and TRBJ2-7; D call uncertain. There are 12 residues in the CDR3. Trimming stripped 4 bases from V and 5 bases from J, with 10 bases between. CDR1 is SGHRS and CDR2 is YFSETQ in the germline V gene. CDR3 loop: CASSPSGNEQYF. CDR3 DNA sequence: TGCGCCAGCAGCCCCTCGGGTAACGAGCAGTACTTC.

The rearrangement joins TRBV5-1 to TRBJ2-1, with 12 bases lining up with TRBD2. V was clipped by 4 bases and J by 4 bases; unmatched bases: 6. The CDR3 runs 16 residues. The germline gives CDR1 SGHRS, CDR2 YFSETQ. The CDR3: CASSNSLAGGYNEQFF. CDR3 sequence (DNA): TGCGCCAGCAGCAACTCACTAGCGGGGGGATACAATGAGCAGTTCTTC.

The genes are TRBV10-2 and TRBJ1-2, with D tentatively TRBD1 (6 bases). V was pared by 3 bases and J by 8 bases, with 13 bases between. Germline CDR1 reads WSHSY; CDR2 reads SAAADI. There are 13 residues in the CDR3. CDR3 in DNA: TGCGCCAGCAGTGATGACAGGTTTGGGGGCTACACCTTC. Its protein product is CASSDDRFGGYTF.

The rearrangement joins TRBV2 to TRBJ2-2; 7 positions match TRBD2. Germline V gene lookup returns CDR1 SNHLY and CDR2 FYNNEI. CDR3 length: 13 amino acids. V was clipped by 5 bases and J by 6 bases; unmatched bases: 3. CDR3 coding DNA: TGTGCCAGCAGTACCCGGGGGGCCGGGGAGCTGTTTTTT. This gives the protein CASSTRGAGELFF.